This T cell receptor beta chain was retrieved from a study of T cells after yellow fever vaccination (dated by TCRdb to the late 2010s). Regarding the research as a whole: The SMART-Seq v4 Ultra Low Input RNA kit was used to prepare libraries from fractions with low cell numbers. To track T-cell clones before and after primary and booster YFV17D yellow fever vaccination, bulk TCR alpha and beta repertoires were sequenced longitudinally. The cohort comprised two healthy male donors, one aged 18 to 30 and one aged 30 to 40 years. Blood samples were taken at several timepoints before and after primary and secondary immunization, and bulk PBMC replicates and cell subsets were isolated. The paper as a whole reports these results and caveats: FACS-sorted repertoires could contain abundant contaminating clonotypes from the bulk population, so computational filtering was required. Compared with the primary T-cell response, the secondary T-cell response was faster but weaker, reaching its peak on day 5 rather than on day 15. A small fraction of clonotypes appeared in both the CD4 and CD8 compartments, likely as a result of convergent recombination. The study included only two donors, which limits how far the findings can be generalized. Most clones expanded after primary vaccination were re-detected after the booster (96% of CD4 and around 88% of CD8), suggesting broad memory maintenance.

According to the germline V gene (reference sequence), CDR1 reads LGHDT and CDR2 reads YNNKEL. From its cysteine to its phenylalanine, the CDR3 spans 13 amino acids. Only CDR3 DNA remains: 39 bases, in frame from the first base. V gives up 4 bases and J gives up 3 bases, and the segment between their germline ends measures 10 bases. This clonotype has only a few counts. The antigen this receptor binds is unknown. No qualities accompany the bases; no much larger clone lies one base away. TCR cDNA was synthesized by 5'RACE template switching, through which a universal primer site and unique molecular identifiers were introduced. cDNA synthesis was primed from both the TCR alpha and TCR beta constant segments. Library amplification used two PCR steps, and the second PCR step added sample barcodes and sequencing adapters. Sequencing of libraries was done on Illumina HiSeq 2500 (2x100 bp) or NovaSeq (2x150 bp). The original pipeline was this. Demultiplexing of reads and collapsing into UMI consensus sequences were performed with MIGEC, and V(D)J alignment was carried out with MiXCR. Vaccine-responding clonotypes were identified with edgeR using replicate PBMC samples, with FDR below 0.01 and a log2 fold change above 5 up to day 15 being required. CD4 or CD8 identity was assigned to each bulk clonotype according to whether the clonotype was present at higher abundance in the sequenced CD4 repertoire or the sequenced CD8 repertoire. TCRdb applied fastp at Q25 and MiXCR to the public reads, then kept only in-frame beta chains. Rows with a matching CDR3 protein are joined into one entry that keeps the most common DNA and genes. The V and J calls reflect TCRdb's pipeline rather than the authors' work. Recorded for this sample are hundreds of thousands of distinct CDR3 sequences; about 12% of them occurred a single time. Under 15% of the sample belongs to the ten largest clones.

In the paper's terms, the treatment or condition label means: live attenuated yellow fever vaccine strain. At each blood-draw timepoint, two biological replicates of bulk PBMCs were obtained. A standard Ficoll-Paque protocol was used to isolate PBMCs from peripheral blood. RNA was extracted with TriZol from bulk PBMCs, CD4 and CD8 fractions, and dextramer-positive and dextramer-negative fractions. The TCR was taken from a man younger than 40 who received the YFV17D yellow fever vaccine. The chain uses TRBV3-1 and TRBJ2-7; confidence is insufficient to name the D gene. The source material was PBMCs, sampled on the day of the yellow fever booster vaccination. In nucleotides, the sequence is TGTGCCAGCAGCCCTGAGCCCTACTACGAGCAGTACTTC. Translated, this is CASSPEPYYEQYF.